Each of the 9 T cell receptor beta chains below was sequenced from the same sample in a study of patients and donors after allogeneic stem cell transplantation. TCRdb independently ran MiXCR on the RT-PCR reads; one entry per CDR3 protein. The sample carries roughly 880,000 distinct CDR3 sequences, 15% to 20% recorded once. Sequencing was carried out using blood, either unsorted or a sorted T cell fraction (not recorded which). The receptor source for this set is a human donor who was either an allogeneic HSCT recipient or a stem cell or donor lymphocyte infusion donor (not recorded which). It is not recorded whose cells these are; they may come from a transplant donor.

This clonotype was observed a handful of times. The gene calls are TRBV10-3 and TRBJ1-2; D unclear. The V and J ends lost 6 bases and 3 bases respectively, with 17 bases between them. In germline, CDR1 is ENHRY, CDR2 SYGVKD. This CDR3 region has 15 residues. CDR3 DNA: TGTGCCATCAGGATCGGAGGCGGTGGGGACTATGGCTACACCTTC. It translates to CAIRIGGGGDYGYTF.

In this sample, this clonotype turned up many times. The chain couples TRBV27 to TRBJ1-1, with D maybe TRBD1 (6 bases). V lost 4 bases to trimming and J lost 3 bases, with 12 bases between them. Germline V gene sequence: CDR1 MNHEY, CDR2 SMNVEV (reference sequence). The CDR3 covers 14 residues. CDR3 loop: CASSSRTAYTEAFF. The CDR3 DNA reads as TGTGCCAGCAGTTCCCGGACAGCATACACTGAAGCTTTCTTT.

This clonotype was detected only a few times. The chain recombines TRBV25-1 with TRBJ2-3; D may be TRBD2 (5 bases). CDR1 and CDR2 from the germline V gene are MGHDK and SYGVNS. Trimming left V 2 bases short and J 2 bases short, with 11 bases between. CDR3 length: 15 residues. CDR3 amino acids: CASSEVGRDTDTQYF. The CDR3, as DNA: TGTGCCAGCAGTGAAGTGGGGAGAGACACAGATACGCAGTATTTT.

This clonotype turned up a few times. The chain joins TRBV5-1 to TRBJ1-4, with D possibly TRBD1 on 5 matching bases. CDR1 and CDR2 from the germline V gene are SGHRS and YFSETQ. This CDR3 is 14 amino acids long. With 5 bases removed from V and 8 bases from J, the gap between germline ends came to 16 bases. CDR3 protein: CASRLDPQGEKLFF. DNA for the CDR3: TGCGCCAGCAGGCTAGACCCCCAGGGCGAAAAACTGTTTTTT.

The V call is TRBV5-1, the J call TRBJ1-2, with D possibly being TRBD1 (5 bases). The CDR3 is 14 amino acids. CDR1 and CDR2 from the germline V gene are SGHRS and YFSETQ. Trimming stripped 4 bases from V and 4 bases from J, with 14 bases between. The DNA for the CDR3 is TGCGCCAGCAGCCCGTCCGGGACCAGCTATGGCTACACCTTC. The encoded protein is CASSPSGTSYGYTF.

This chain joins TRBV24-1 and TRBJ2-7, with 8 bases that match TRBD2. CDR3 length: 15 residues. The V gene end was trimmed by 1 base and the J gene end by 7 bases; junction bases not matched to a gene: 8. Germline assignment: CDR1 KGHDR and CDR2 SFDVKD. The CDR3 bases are TGTGCCACCAGTGATTTACGGGAGGGCCTTTGGGAGCAGTACTTC. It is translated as CATSDLREGLWEQYF.

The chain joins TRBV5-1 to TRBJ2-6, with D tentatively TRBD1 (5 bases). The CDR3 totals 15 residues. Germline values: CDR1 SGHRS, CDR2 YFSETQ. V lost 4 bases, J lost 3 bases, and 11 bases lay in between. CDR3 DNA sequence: TGCGCCAGCAGCCCCTCCAGGGTTGGGGCCAACGTCCTGACTTTC. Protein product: CASSPSRVGANVLTF. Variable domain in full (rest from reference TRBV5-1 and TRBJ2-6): KAGVTQTPRYLIKTRGQQVTLSCSPISGHRSVSWYQQTPGQGLQFLFEYFSETQRNKGNFPGRFSGRQFSNSRSEMNVSTLELGDSALYLCASSPSRVGANVLTFGAGSRLTVL.

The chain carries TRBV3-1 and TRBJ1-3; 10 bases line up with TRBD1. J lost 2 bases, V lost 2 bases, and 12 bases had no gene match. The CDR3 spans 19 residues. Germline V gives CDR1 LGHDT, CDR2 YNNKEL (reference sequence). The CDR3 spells CASSQHSSGTGVAGNTIYF. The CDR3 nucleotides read TGTGCCAGCAGCCAACACTCCTCCGGGACAGGGGTAGCTGGAAACACCATATATTTT.

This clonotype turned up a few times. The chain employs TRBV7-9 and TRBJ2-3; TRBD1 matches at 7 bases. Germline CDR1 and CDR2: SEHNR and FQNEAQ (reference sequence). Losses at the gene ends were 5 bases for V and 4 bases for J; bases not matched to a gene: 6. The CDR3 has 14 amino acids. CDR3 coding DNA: TGTGCCAGCAGCCCGCCTGGACAGGCAGATACGCAGTATTTT. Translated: CASSPPGQADTQYF.